These T cell receptor beta chains were read from a single sample in a study of T cells in Graves' hyperthyroidism and ophthalmopathy. TCRdb passed the multiplex PCR reads through MiXCR, listing each CDR3 protein once. The sample holds roughly 500,000 distinct CDR3 sequences; about 45% are singletons and the top ten take about 40%. The source material was peripheral blood or thyroid tissue (not recorded which). Receptors originate from an adult woman with Graves' disease, either hyperthyroidism or ophthalmopathy (not recorded which). Both conserved end residues are part of each CDR3. The order of the fields is J gene, D gene, V gene, clone size, CDR3 protein, CDR3 DNA. D genes are given only for firm matches. Clone size is shown for a subset of rows, as once, few, many or a class of expanded clone.

TRBJ1-2 TRBD1 TRBV24-1 . CATSTAQGFPYGYTF TGTGCCACATCTACTGCACAGGGGTTTCCCTATGGCTACACCTTC
TRBJ2-2 . TRBV15 . CATSRGGLAGTGELFF TGTGCCACCAGCAGAGGGGGGCTAGCAGGCACCGGGGAGCTGTTTTTT
TRBJ1-3 . TRBV14 once CASSPYPRAGRTGNTIYF TGTGCCAGCAGCCCTTACCCGAGGGCAGGGAGAACTGGAAACACCATATATTTT
TRBJ1-1 TRBD1 TRBV20-1 many CSAAPLGQGGNEAFF TGCAGTGCTGCCCCTCTCGGACAGGGAGGTAATGAAGCTTTCTTT
TRBJ2-7 . TRBV7-9 . CASSSQGLAGYEQHF TGTGCCAGCAGTTCACAGGGCTTGGCGGGCTACGAGCAGCACTTC
TRBJ1-6 . TRBV14 . CASSQDLAGADSPLHF TGTGCCAGCAGCCAAGATCTCGCAGGGGCAGATTCACCCCTCCACTTT
TRBJ1-1 . TRBV29-1 . CSVSHRVEAFF TGCAGCGTTAGCCACAGGGTTGAAGCTTTCTTT
TRBJ1-3 . TRBV2 . CASSELRRNTIYF TGTGCCAGCAGTGAACTTCGGCGGAACACCATATATTTT
TRBJ1-3 TRBD1 TRBV6-6 few CASSRTGTSGNTIYF TGTGCCAGCTCGAGGACAGGGACCTCTGGAAACACCATATATTTT
TRBJ1-1 . TRBV3-1 many CASSQDPAGPTEAFF TGTGCCAGCAGCCAAGATCCTGCAGGGCCCACTGAAGCTTTCTTT
TRBJ1-2 . TRBV7-9 . CASSSARYGYTF TGTGCCAGCAGCTCCGCCCGCTATGGCTACACCTTC
TRBJ2-2 . TRBV2 . CATRRTTNTGELFF TGTGCCACAAGGAGGACTACGAACACCGGGGAGCTGTTTTTT
TRBJ1-6 . TRBV20-1 many CSASWVRGDSPLHF TGCAGTGCTAGCTGGGTGCGGGGTGATTCACCCCTCCACTTT
TRBJ2-7 TRBD2 TRBV25-1 . CASSELVAGSYEQYF TGTGCCAGCAGTGAATTAGTAGCGGGCTCCTACGAGCAGTACTTC